A single sample gave rise to the 23 T cell receptor beta chains below, sequenced in a study of T cell repertoires in cytomegalovirus infection. TCRdb redid the calling of the reads with MiXCR, one entry per CDR3 protein. The sample shows roughly 200,000 distinct CDR3 sequences, about 15% of them seen only once. Sequenced input: CD8+ T cells from PBMCs. The origin of the receptors is a human donor in good health (CMV status not recorded). Some clones in this sample may be carry-over from other donors' samples.

This clonotype was seen ten or more times. The V call is TRBV7-2, the J call TRBJ2-7, with no clear D. Germline loops: CDR1 SGHTA, CDR2 FQGNSA. The CDR3 covers 11 residues. V was cut by 2 bases and J by 3 bases, with 2 bases left in between. The CDR3 DNA sequence: TGTGCCAGCAGCTTAATCTACGAGCAGTACTTC. As protein: CASSLIYEQYF.

This rearrangement joins TRBV7-2 to TRBJ1-6; a weak D match, TRBD1 (5 bases). There are 15 residues in the CDR3. Looked up from germline, CDR1 is SGHTA and CDR2 is FQGNSA. Trimming cost V 8 bases and J 2 bases, with 13 bases left between them. CDR3 amino acids: CASGPSGPYNSPLHF. In DNA, the CDR3 is TGTGCCAGCGGTCCTTCGGGACCCTATAATTCACCCCTCCACTTT.

This clonotype was seen more than once but under ten times. The chain couples TRBV10-3 to TRBJ1-6, with a possible D match to TRBD1 (5 bases). CDR1 ENHRY and CDR2 SYGVKD come from the germline V gene. Trimming left V 10 bases short and J 12 bases short, with 19 bases between. The CDR3 loop spans 13 amino acids. This chain's CDR3 is CATHDPGLRPLHF. DNA for the CDR3: TGTGCCACACACGACCCAGGGCTCCGACCCCTCCACTTT.

The V call is TRBV7-9, the J call TRBJ1-3, with TRBD1 matching 12 bases. CDR3 length: 20 residues. V lost 5 bases, J lost 1 base, and 15 bases stayed unmatched. Germline CDR1 and CDR2: SEHNR and FQNEAQ (reference sequence). CDR3 bases: TGTGCCAGCAGCCCATCCGGGACAGGGGGCTCGGGCGATTCTGGAAACACCATATATTTT. This sequence encodes CASSPSGTGGSGDSGNTIYF.

The J gene is TRBJ2-1, the V gene TRBV20-1, with 14 bases aligning to TRBD2. Germline-derived CDR1 and CDR2 are DFQATT and SNEGSKA (reference sequence). V was pared by 1 base and J by 0 bases, with 5 bases of the junction left unmatched. The CDR3 covers 18 residues. CDR3 protein: CSARGRLAGGSSYNEQFF. In DNA, the CDR3 is TGCAGTGCTAGAGGGCGACTAGCGGGGGGGAGCTCCTACAATGAGCAGTTCTTC.

The rearrangement joins TRBV9 to TRBJ1-3, with 10 bases that match TRBD1. Germline assignment: CDR1 SGDLS and CDR2 YYNGEE. The CDR3 runs to 16 residues. V was pared by 4 bases and J by 4 bases, with 8 bases of the junction left unmatched. CDR3 loop: CASSIGQGGRGNTIYF. DNA of the CDR3: TGTGCCAGCAGCATAGGACAGGGGGGAAGAGGAAACACCATATATTTT.

For the CDR3, the DNA is TGTGCCAGCAGACCCCAGGGAGACACCGGGGAGCTGTTTTTT. Protein: CASRPQGDTGELFF. The chain couples TRBV28 to TRBJ2-2; D is tentatively TRBD1 or TRBD2 (5 bases each). The CDR3 length is 14 residues. Trimming removed 6 bases from V and 3 bases from J, with 11 bases in between. Germline CDR1 is MDHEN and CDR2 is SYDVKM.

This clonotype was seen a handful of times. The gene calls are TRBV7-9 and TRBJ2-1; 8 bases map to TRBD1. The CDR3 is made up of 15 amino acids. V gave up 5 bases and J gave up 7 bases; unmatched junction bases: 10. Germline-derived CDR1 and CDR2 are SEHNR and FQNEAQ (reference sequence). The DNA for the CDR3 is TGTGCCAGCAGCCTCCGGGGACAGGAGGTTAATGAGCAGTTCTTC. Translating gives CASSLRGQEVNEQFF.

This clonotype was seen a handful of times. The chain uses TRBV5-1 and TRBJ2-5; TRBD1 matches at 9 bases. Germline CDR1 and CDR2: SGHRS and YFSETQ. V lost 0 bases and J lost 5; bases outside the gene matches: 8. CDR3 length: 16 amino acids. CDR3 nucleotide sequence: TGCGCCAGCAGCTTGGATCGCGGGACAGGGATCGAGACCCAGTACTTC. This sequence encodes CASSLDRGTGIETQYF.

V usage is TRBV27 and J usage is TRBJ1-1; no reliable D call. The CDR3 covers 13 residues. V lost 0 bases, J lost 3 bases, and 5 bases lay in between. In germline, CDR1 is MNHEY, CDR2 SMNVEV (reference sequence). The CDR3 spells CASSLSFYTEAFF. For the CDR3, the DNA is TGTGCCAGCAGTTTATCTTTTTACACTGAAGCTTTCTTT.

The chain carries TRBV7-2 and TRBJ2-2; D perhaps matches TRBD2 (5 bases). Germline loops: CDR1 SGHTA, CDR2 FQGNSA. The CDR3 sequence is 13 residues long. V lost 5 bases and J lost 5, with 9 bases in between. The CDR3 bases are TGTGCCAGCAGCGGTAGCGCTACCGGGGAGCTGTTTTTT. This codes for CASSGSATGELFF.

A few counts support this clonotype. The genes are TRBV28 and TRBJ2-5; 7 nucleotides agree with TRBD1. This CDR3 is built from 14 residues. The germline gives CDR1 MDHEN, CDR2 SYDVKM. V lost 6 bases to trimming and J lost 7 bases; unmatched junction nucleotides: 11. The CDR3 is CASSSKSGGLTQYF. In DNA form, the CDR3 reads TGTGCCAGCAGCTCTAAGTCAGGGGGATTGACCCAGTACTTC.

This clonotype has more than one count but fewer than ten. The V and J genes are TRBV10-3 and TRBJ1-3; unclear D gene. V was cut by 6 bases and J by 1 base, with 16 bases left in between. CDR1 ENHRY and CDR2 SYGVKD come from the germline V gene. The CDR3 extends over 16 amino acids. The CDR3 reads CAISGHVGTSGNTIYF. The CDR3 DNA is TGTGCCATCAGCGGCCACGTCGGCACTTCTGGAAACACCATATATTTT.

The CDR3 DNA reads TGCGCCAGCAGCCTCGACAGCGGAGGCCATCAGCCCCAGCATTTT. Translation: CASSLDSGGHQPQHF. The V and J genes are TRBV4-3 and TRBJ1-5; a possible D gene is TRBD1 (5 bases). This CDR3 spans 15 amino acids. Germline CDR1 LGHNA, CDR2 YSLEER. V was pared by 4 bases and J by 5 bases, with 15 bases between.

This clonotype was picked up a small number of times. The rearrangement joins TRBV7-2 to TRBJ1-5; maybe TRBD1 (6 bases). The germline V and J ends were trimmed by 1 base and 3 bases, with 22 bases remaining between them. Germline V gives CDR1 SGHTA, CDR2 FQGNSA. The CDR3 runs 19 residues. The CDR3 loop is CASSLGGRQGRAFNQPQHF. The CDR3 region has the DNA TGTGCCAGCAGCTTAGGGGGGCGGCAGGGGAGGGCCTTCAATCAGCCCCAGCATTTT.

V usage is TRBV12-3 or TRBV12-4 and J usage is TRBJ2-1, with D perhaps matching TRBD1 (6 bases). This CDR3 has 14 residues. Trimming took off 6 bases at V and 6 bases at J, with 15 bases between the two ends. The CDR3 is CASSIGQGTNEQFF. CDR3 in DNA: TGTGCCAGCAGCATCGGGCAGGGGACCAATGAGCAGTTCTTC.

This clonotype was recorded many times. The V call is TRBV7-9, the J call TRBJ1-2; tentatively, D is TRBD1 (5 bases). Trimming cost V 1 base and J 3 bases, with 9 bases left between them. The CDR3 has 14 residues. Germline CDR1 is SEHNR and CDR2 is FQNEAQ (reference sequence). The CDR3 spells CASSLDGGDYGYTF. CDR3 sequence (DNA): TGTGCCAGCAGCTTAGACGGAGGGGACTATGGCTACACCTTC.

This clonotype has a handful of counts. V is TRBV7-2 and J is TRBJ1-5; 9 positions match TRBD1. There are 15 residues in the CDR3. With 6 bases clipped from V and 4 bases from J, the junction kept 7 bases outside the gene matches. Germline lookup yields CDR1 SGHTA and CDR2 FQGNSA. The DNA of the CDR3 is TGTGCCAGCAGGCGAGTTGGACAGGGGAATCAGCCCCAGCATTTT. It encodes CASRRVGQGNQPQHF.

V gene TRBV7-9 combines with J gene TRBJ1-6; 8 bases agree with TRBD1. After removal of 3 bases from V and 3 bases from J, the junction contained 1 base not matched to a gene. This CDR3 region has 15 residues. In germline, CDR1 is SEHNR, CDR2 FQNEAQ (reference sequence). CDR3 loop: CASSFDRGYNSPLHF. CDR3 bases: TGTGCCAGCAGCTTCGACAGGGGCTATAATTCACCCCTCCACTTT.

The table lists this clonotype with a few counts. The J gene is TRBJ2-6, the V gene TRBV18; no reliable D call. Germline assignment: CDR1 KGHSH and CDR2 LQKENI. The CDR3 has 15 residues. The V end was cut by 1 base, the J end by 0 bases, with 4 bases between. The CDR3: CASSPLVSGANVLTF. The CDR3 DNA follows: TGTGCCAGCTCACCACTCGTCTCTGGGGCCAACGTCCTGACTTTC.

The chain carries TRBV11-2 and TRBJ1-2; 7 nucleotides align to TRBD1. With V trimmed by 5 bases and J by 2 bases, 8 bases remained unmatched. The CDR3 length is 15 residues. The germline V gene encodes CDR1 SGHAT and CDR2 FQNNGV. This CDR3 reads CASSLRTGANYGYTF. The DNA for the CDR3 is TGTGCCAGCAGCCTAAGGACAGGCGCCAACTATGGCTACACCTTC.

This clonotype was detected a few times. The chain couples TRBV6-5 to TRBJ2-1, with 7 nucleotides matching TRBD2. Per the germline V gene, CDR1 is MNHEY and CDR2 is SVGAGI. CDR3 length: 13 amino acids. Unmatched junction bases numbered 6, after V lost 4 bases and J lost 9 bases. The CDR3 coding sequence is TGTGCCAGCAGTTGGGGACTATTTGGTGAGCAGTTCTTC. Translation: CASSWGLFGEQFF.

V usage is TRBV6-2 or TRBV6-3 and J usage is TRBJ2-7, with a possible D match to TRBD1 (5 bases). The CDR3 contains 13 residues. The germline V and J ends were trimmed by 4 bases and 2 bases, with 9 bases remaining between them. CDR1 and CDR2 (germline): MNHEY, SVGEGT. The CDR3 sequence: CASSSRQTYEQYF. CDR3 coding DNA: TGTGCCAGCAGTTCACGACAGACCTACGAGCAGTACTTC.